Listed here are 14 T cell receptor beta chains from one sample, sequenced in a study of T cells in women clearing cervical HPV infection. Only in-frame clones appear in the TCRdb table, and some are missing; sequencing was by immunoSEQ multiplex PCR. The sample data list about 28,000 clones. Input material: blood buffy coat. These TCRs come from a woman between 18 and 75 years old with a cervical HPV16 infection that either progressed to CIN3+ or cleared (not recorded which).

To note about this clone: Coverage ceases 3 residues before the CDR3 finishes, and the germline J gene fills in the end. V and J are TRBV7-2 and TRBJ2-7; 7 positions match TRBD1. V shed 4 bases, J shed 0 bases, and the junction held 3 bases outside the gene matches. The germline V gene has CDR1 SGHTA and CDR2 FQGNSA. There are 14 residues in the CDR3. CDR3 sequence reads: CASSSTGTSYEQYF. Incomplete CDR3 DNA: TGTGCCAGCAGCTCGACAGGGACCTCCTACGAG.

Points on this clone: The read ends 3 residues before the CDR3 terminus; that terminus is restored from the germline J gene. The chain recombines TRBV2 with TRBJ1-1, with TRBD1 identical over 12 bases. The CDR3 spans 15 residues. The germline CDR1 and CDR2 sequences are SNHLY and FYNNEI. The V and J ends lost 6 bases and 3 bases, in that order; junction bases with no gene match: 5. This CDR3 is CASRGTGGLDTEAFF. Incomplete CDR3 DNA: TGTGCCAGCAGGGGGACAGGGGGCTTGGACACTGAA.

To note about this clone: Read coverage stops 3 residues before the CDR3 terminus; the germline J gene supplies the remainder. V is TRBV7-9 and J is TRBJ2-5; 8 bases are shared with TRBD2. The CDR3 covers 14 residues. Germline V CDR1 and CDR2: SEHNR, FQNEAQ (reference sequence). Losses at the gene ends were 6 bases for V and 2 bases for J; bases not matched to a gene: 5. CDR3 bases read: TGTGCCAGCAGACGAACTAGCGGTCAAGAGACC. It translates to CASRRTSGQET. The entire CDR3 reads CASRRTSGQETQYF.

Comment on this clone: The read terminates 3 residues ahead of where the CDR3 ends, so the germline J gene completes it. This chain joins TRBV14 and TRBJ2-5, with 11 bases aligning to TRBD2. Germline V lookup: CDR1 SGHDN, CDR2 FVKESK. The CDR3 runs 18 residues. V trimming: 3 bases; J trimming: 2 bases; junction bases outside the gene matches: 11. The CDR3 DNA, read in part, is TGTGCCAGCAGCCAGGGATTAGCGGGGGGGTCGCCTCAAGAGACC. It specifies CASSQGLAGGSPQET. The full CDR3 protein is CASSQGLAGGSPQETQYF.

As for this clone: The sequenced fragment ends 3 residues before the CDR3 boundary, so the rest is inferred from the germline J gene. The chain couples TRBV5-1 to TRBJ2-3; possibly TRBD2 for D (6 bases). Per the germline V gene, CDR1 is SGHRS and CDR2 is YFSETQ. The V end was cut by 4 bases, the J end by 5 bases, with 17 bases between. The CDR3 is 15 residues long. This CDR3 reads CASSLVAAPGDTQYF. The sequenced CDR3 bases are TGCGCCAGCAGCCTGGTAGCGGCCCCGGGAGATACG.

With regard to this clone: Read sequence stops 3 residues before the CDR3 end, and the germline J gene provides the missing end. The chain recombines TRBV30 with TRBJ1-4, with TRBD1 as a possible D gene (6 bases). Germline V gives CDR1 GTSNPN, CDR2 SVGIG (reference sequence). The CDR3 runs to 14 residues. V was cut by 5 bases and J by 4 bases, with 14 bases left in between. CDR3 DNA (partial): TGTGCCTGGGCCGAGGGGGGGATTAATGAAAAA. Amino acids: CAWAEGGINEK. The whole CDR3 sequence is CAWAEGGINEKLFF. Based on the CDR3 plus reference TRBV30 and TRBJ1-4, the full variable domain is SQTIHQWPATLVQPVGSPLSLECTVEGTSNPNLYWYRQAAGRGLQLLFYSVGIGQISSEVPQNLSASRPQDRQFILSSKKLLLSDSGFYLCAWAEGGINEKLFFGSGTQLSVL.

Remarks on this clone: The read halts 3 residues ahead of the CDR3 end, with the missing end drawn from the germline J gene. V is TRBV30 and J is TRBJ2-1, with TRBD2 as a possible D gene (5 bases). Germline V gene lookup returns CDR1 GTSNPN and CDR2 SVGIG (reference sequence). This CDR3 spans 14 amino acids. Trimming removed 4 bases at V and 2 bases at J, with 12 bases between. CDR3 region: CAWMRVTTYNEQFF. The DNA read from the CDR3 is TGTGCCTGGATGCGGGTTACAACCTACAATGAG.

Concerning this clone: Read coverage stops 3 residues before the CDR3 terminus; the germline J gene supplies the remainder. V usage is TRBV7-9 and J usage is TRBJ2-2; 8 bases are a match to TRBD1. CDR1 SEHNR and CDR2 FQNEAQ come from the germline V gene (reference sequence). There are 15 residues in the CDR3. Losses at the gene ends were 3 bases for V and 5 bases for J; bases not matched to a gene: 5. CDR3 DNA (partial): TGTGCCAGCAGCTTCGCGACAGGGGCTACCGGGGAG. Its translation: CASSFATGATGE. The whole CDR3 is CASSFATGATGELFF.

To note about this clone: The read stops 3 residues short of the end of the CDR3; the missing end is completed from the germline J gene. This chain uses TRBV11-2 with TRBJ2-3, with a weak D call TRBD2 (5 bases). Germline CDR1 reads SGHAT; CDR2 reads FQNNGV. Deletions cut 5 bases from V and 7 bases from J, with 10 bases between. The CDR3 spans 12 residues. The CDR3 is CASSLQRNTQYF. Partial CDR3 DNA: TGTGCCAGCAGCCTACAGCGGAATACG. The full variable domain, completed using reference TRBV11-2 and TRBJ2-3, is EAGVAQSPRYKIIEKRQSVAFWCNPISGHATLYWYQQILGQGPKLLIQFQNNGVVDDSQLPKDRFSAERLKGVDSTLKIQPAKLEDSAVYLCASSLQRNTQYFGPGTRLTVL.

About this clone itself: The CDR3 end lies 3 residues beyond the end of the read and is filled in from the germline J gene. The chain employs TRBV30 and TRBJ1-4; perhaps TRBD1 as D (5 bases). Germline-derived CDR1 and CDR2 are GTSNPN and SVGIG (reference sequence). This CDR3 is built from 15 residues. The germline V and J ends were trimmed by 0 bases and 5 bases, with 13 bases remaining between them. Incomplete CDR3 DNA: TGTGCCTGGAGTGTACTTAACAGGCGAAATGAAAAA. Translated: CAWSVLNRRNEK. The whole CDR3 region reads CAWSVLNRRNEKLFF.

CDR3 bases read: TGCGCCAGCAGCCCCCTGGGACAGGGGGTGCCCTACGAG. Its protein is CASSPLGQGVPYE. The full CDR3 reads CASSPLGQGVPYEQYF. V and J are TRBV4-1 and TRBJ2-7; TRBD1 aligns across 11 bases. The read falls 3 residues short of the CDR3 end, and the missing part is taken from the germline J gene. The CDR3 runs to 16 residues. Trimming at V came to 4 bases and at J to 2 bases, leaving 7 bases not matched to a gene. CDR1 is MGHRA and CDR2 is YSYEKL in the germline V gene.

The covered CDR3 bases are TGTGCCAGTTGCCTTCCGGGACAGGGGGATCAGCCC. Its protein product is CASCLPGQGDQP. The entire CDR3 sequence reads CASCLPGQGDQPQHF. V gene TRBV9 combines with J gene TRBJ1-5; 11 nucleotides line up with TRBD1. The read terminates 3 residues before the CDR3 end, so the remaining end is supplied by the germline J gene. The V gene end was trimmed by 8 bases and the J gene end by 5 bases; junction bases not matched to a gene: 9. Germline V lookup: CDR1 SGDLS, CDR2 YYNGEE. The CDR3 has 15 residues.

As for this clone: With the read ending 3 residues before the CDR3 end, the germline J gene is used to fill in that end. The chain combines TRBV2 with TRBJ2-7, with 10 bases that match TRBD2. Germline CDR1 and CDR2: SNHLY and FYNNEI. J was trimmed by 4 bases and V by 4 bases; bases with no gene match: 7. This CDR3 spans 15 amino acids. The sequenced CDR3 bases are TGTGCCAGCAGTGTACTAGCGGGAAGCGCTTACGAG. Translating gives CASSVLAGSAYE. The whole CDR3 protein is CASSVLAGSAYEQYF.

To note about this clone: The CDR3 end falls 3 residues outside the read, so it is completed with the germline J gene. The J gene is TRBJ1-3, the V gene TRBV10-3; D unclear. Germline V gives CDR1 ENHRY, CDR2 SYGVKD. The V end lost 4 bases, the J end lost 1 base, and 11 bases lay between the germline ends. The CDR3 has 15 residues. Here the CDR3 reads CAISAGSGSGNTIYF. The DNA read from the CDR3 is TGTGCCATCAGTGCGGGGTCGGGGTCTGGAAACACC.